The clone carrying this T cell receptor (beta chain) was observed once. Different DNA sequences within this sample yield the same CDR3. This entry is derived from a study of blood T cell repertoires in COVID-19. Germline CDR1 and CDR2: LGHDT and YNNKEL (reference sequence). The CDR3 runs 15 residues. The J segment lost 5 bases and the V segment lost 1 base, leaving 3 bases of the junction unmatched. Adults between roughly 18 and 89 years of age took part from under 30 US areas. Cohort placement rested on clinical history that participants reported themselves. The data were produced by immunoSEQ multiplex PCR, yet TCRdb's version contains in-frame clones alone and is incomplete. The table includes about 340,000 clones, around 85% detected once.

The chain links TRBV3-1 (or the pseudogene TRBV3-2) to TRBJ2-5; 11 nucleotides match TRBD2. Sequencing used PBMCs or T cells enriched from blood (not recorded which). This TCR was recovered from a woman in her 40s with acute COVID-19. In nucleotides, the CDR3 is TGTGCCAGCAGCCAAGGACTAGCGGGGAGGGAGACCCAGTACTTC. This encodes CASSQGLAGRETQYF.